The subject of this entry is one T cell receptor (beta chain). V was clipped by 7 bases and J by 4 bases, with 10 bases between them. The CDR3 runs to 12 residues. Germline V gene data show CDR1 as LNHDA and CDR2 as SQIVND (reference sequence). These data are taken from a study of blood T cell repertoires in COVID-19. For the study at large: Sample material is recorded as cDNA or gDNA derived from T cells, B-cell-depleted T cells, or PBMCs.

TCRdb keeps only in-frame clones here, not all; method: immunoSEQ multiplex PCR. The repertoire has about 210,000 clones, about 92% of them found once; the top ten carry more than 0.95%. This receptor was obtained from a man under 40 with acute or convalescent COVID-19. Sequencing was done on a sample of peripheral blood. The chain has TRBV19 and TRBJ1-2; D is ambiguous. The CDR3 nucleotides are TGTGCCAGTAAGGAGAGGAGCTATGGCTACACCTTC. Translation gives CASKERSYGYTF. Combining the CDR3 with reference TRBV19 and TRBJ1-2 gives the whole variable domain DGGITQSPKYLFRKEGQNVTLSCEQNLNHDAMYWYRQDPGQGLRLIYYSQIVNDFQKGDIAEGYSVSREKKESFPLTVTSAQKNPTAFYLCASKERSYGYTFGSGTRLTVV.